Each of the 3 T cell receptor beta chains below was sequenced from the same sample in a study of cytomegalovirus exposure and HLA in healthy donors. The study ran its PCR with 60 Vbeta and 13 Jbeta primers. Only in-frame clones appear in the TCRdb table, and some are missing; sequencing was by immunoSEQ multiplex PCR. The table records roughly 150,000 clones, 65% to 90% of them present only once. Sequencing used PBMCs. Receptors were obtained from a woman between 50 and 59 years old in good health and CMV-seropositive.

This chain links TRBV6-6 with TRBJ2-4, with 10 bases matching TRBD1. The V segment lost 6 bases and the J segment 10 bases; nucleotides outside the gene matches: 6. The CDR3 runs to 13 residues. Germline V lookup: CDR1 MNHNY, CDR2 SVGAGI (reference sequence). CDR3 sequence (DNA): TGTGCCAGCAGCCGCGGACAGGGGGGGATTCAGTACTTC. Its translation is CASSRGQGGIQYF.

CDR3 region: CASRETPLAGAYNEQFF. The DNA for the CDR3 is TGCGCCAGCAGGGAAACCCCGCTAGCGGGGGCCTACAATGAGCAGTTCTTC. The chain employs TRBV10-2 and TRBJ2-1; 10 bases line up with TRBD2. The CDR3 length is 17 residues. The germline CDR1 and CDR2 sequences are WSHSY and SAAADI. Trimming removed 6 bases from V and 2 bases from J; junction bases left unmatched: 10.

V usage is TRBV7-2 and J usage is TRBJ2-4; maybe TRBD2 (5 bases). This CDR3 has 13 amino acids. V gave up 4 bases and J gave up 7 bases, with 11 bases separating them. CDR1 and CDR2 (germline): SGHTA, FQGNSA. CDR3 residues: CASSYFGINIQYF. The CDR3 DNA sequence: TGTGCCAGCAGCTATTTCGGGATCAACATTCAGTACTTC.